This passage covers 11 T cell receptor beta chains from one sample sequenced in a study of spatial heterogeneity in lung cancer. Stated time point: sample taken at primary tumor resection. Sequencing was performed on whole RNA extracted from tumor and nontumor lung tissue, or from frozen PBMC, and the material was left unsorted. Each CDR3 protein is one row after TCRdb ran MiXCR on the 5' RACE reads. The top ten hold approximately 14% of the sample, which has 23,000 or so distinct CDR3 sequences, more than 6.5% seen once. The sample consisted of PBMCs, taken at surgery. The receptors derive from a male donor with early-stage non-small cell lung cancer.

The J gene is TRBJ2-7, the V gene TRBV3-1, with 11 bases fitting TRBD2. Losses at the gene ends were 4 bases for V and 6 bases for J; bases not matched to a gene: 5. This CDR3 contains 14 residues. Germline V gene lookup returns CDR1 LGHDT and CDR2 YNNKEL (reference sequence). In DNA form, the CDR3 reads TGTGCCAGCAGCCTAGCGGGAGGGCCAAGCGAGCAGTACTTC. It codes for CASSLAGGPSEQYF.

This clonotype was seen ten or more times. The rearrangement joins TRBV18 to TRBJ2-5; the match to TRBD2 covers 11 bases. This CDR3 region has 17 residues. Per the germline V gene, CDR1 is KGHSH and CDR2 is LQKENI. V was pared by 3 bases and J by 1 base, with 7 bases of the junction left unmatched. CDR3 protein: CASSPTISGRAQETQYF. CDR3 bases: TGTGCCAGCTCACCCACCATTAGCGGGAGGGCCCAAGAGACCCAGTACTTC.

Only a few counts were recorded for this clonotype. The chain employs TRBV9 and TRBJ2-7; TRBD1 matches at 8 bases. Germline loops: CDR1 SGDLS, CDR2 YYNGEE. This CDR3 comprises 15 residues. V trimming: 0 bases; J trimming: 6 bases; junction bases outside the gene matches: 8. The CDR3 loop reads CASSVGQGAQIEQYF. The CDR3, as DNA: TGTGCCAGCAGCGTAGGGCAGGGGGCGCAGATCGAGCAGTACTTC.

This clonotype occurred a few times. V is TRBV30 and J is TRBJ2-7; D ambiguous. Germline CDR1 and CDR2: GTSNPN and SVGIG (reference sequence). Deletions cut 4 bases from V and 5 bases from J, with 12 bases between. The CDR3 contains 12 residues. The CDR3 is CAWTGLGNEQYF. Here the CDR3 DNA reads TGTGCCTGGACTGGTTTGGGGAACGAGCAGTACTTC.

This clonotype turned up a few times. CDR3 amino acids: CASSAGTANSPLHF. Here the CDR3 DNA reads TGTGCCAGCAGTGCCGGGACAGCTAATTCACCCCTCCACTTT. The chain combines TRBV6-5 with TRBJ1-6; 7 positions match TRBD1. This CDR3 has 14 amino acids. In germline, CDR1 is MNHEY, CDR2 SVGAGI. V trimming: 5 bases; J trimming: 6 bases; junction bases outside the gene matches: 4.

This clonotype was detected many times. The chain combines TRBV2 with TRBJ2-2; D possibly corresponds to TRBD1 (6 bases). Trimming cost V 4 bases and J 4 bases, with 10 bases left between them. CDR1 is SNHLY, CDR2 FYNNEI, per germline. The CDR3 contains 14 residues. The CDR3 nucleotides read TGTGCCAGCAGTGGGGGGCAGCTCACCGGGGAGCTGTTTTTT. This gives the protein CASSGGQLTGELFF.

There are many counts of this clonotype. V and J are TRBV6-6 and TRBJ1-5; the match to TRBD1 covers 8 bases. This CDR3 comprises 14 residues. J gave up 2 bases and V 7 bases, and 4 bases lay outside the gene matches. Germline CDR1 MNHNY, CDR2 SVGAGI (reference sequence). CDR3 bases: TGTGCCAGCAATTCGGGACAGGGCAATCAGCCCCAGCATTTT. It is translated as CASNSGQGNQPQHF.

This clonotype was detected ten times or more. The J gene is TRBJ2-1, the V gene TRBV28; D gene unclear. Germline CDR1 is MDHEN and CDR2 is SYDVKM. The CDR3 runs 12 residues. The V end was cut by 5 bases, the J end by 6 bases, with 8 bases between. The chain's CDR3 is CASSSVLNEQFF. CDR3 nucleotides: TGTGCCAGCAGTAGCGTACTCAATGAGCAGTTCTTC.

This clonotype was observed at least ten times. The V call is TRBV5-1, the J call TRBJ1-2; 7 nucleotides match TRBD1. This CDR3 spans 15 amino acids. Trimming cost V 4 bases and J 4 bases; bases outside gene matches: 10. CDR1 and CDR2 from the germline V gene are SGHRS and YFSETQ. In DNA, the CDR3 is TGCGCCAGCAGCCAGCAGACAGGGCCTGGCTATGGCTACACCTTC. It specifies CASSQQTGPGYGYTF.

The V call is TRBV7-2, the J call TRBJ2-5, with 11 bases fitting TRBD2. Germline CDR1 reads SGHTA; CDR2 reads FQGNSA. This CDR3 spans 15 amino acids. V lost 3 bases, J lost 5 bases, and 5 bases stayed unmatched. The CDR3 sequence: CASSFSGGVAETQYF. The CDR3, as DNA: TGTGCCAGCAGCTTTAGCGGGGGGGTGGCGGAGACCCAGTACTTC.

This chain uses TRBV20-1 with TRBJ2-3, with a tentative D call TRBD1 (5 bases). Trimming shortened V by 2 bases and J by 0 bases, and 12 bases separated the two germline ends. This CDR3 region has 15 residues. In germline, CDR1 is DFQATT, CDR2 SNEGSKA (reference sequence). CDR3 sequence: CSARRQTASTDTQYF. The CDR3 DNA reads as TGCAGTGCTAGAAGACAGACCGCTAGCACAGATACGCAGTATTTT.